This T cell receptor (beta chain) appears in the sequencing data of a study of T cell clonotyping in hematopoietic cell transplantation. Using immunoSEQ multiplex PCR, the repertoire was profiled, and TCRdb retains in-frame clones only, with some absent. The data hold about 12,000 clones, with approximately 65% observed a single time. V shed 2 bases, J shed 8 bases, and the junction held 10 bases outside the gene matches. Looked up from germline, CDR1 is MDHEN and CDR2 is SYDVKM. The CDR3 covers 16 residues. Sequencing used peripheral blood mononuclear cells, obtained 180 days after allogeneic stem cell transplant. The chain has TRBV28 and TRBJ1-5; 9 nucleotides line up with TRBD1. The clonotype was recovered from a male patient aged 60 to 75 who had an allogeneic stem cell transplant from an unrelated donor, so the T cells may come from the graft donor. Some clones in this sample may be carry-over from other donors' samples. Here the CDR3 DNA reads TGTGCCAGCAGTTTAATGGTGGGGACAGGGATTAAGCCCCAGCATTTT. This gives the protein CASSLMVGTGIKPQHF.